The 8 T cell receptor beta chains reported below all come from one sample, sequenced in a study of blood T cells in healthy people across ages. Through a sample-barcoded 5' primer and a J-beta primer mix, a second PCR was run for about 6 to 11 cycles. One entry per CDR3 protein results from TCRdb running MiXCR on the 5' RACE reads. The sample lists around 1,000,000 distinct CDR3 sequences, under 30% occurring once. These data were also filed under a second study, of T cells of mothers and their children.

Sample: blood. The receptors come from a girl between 2 and 10 years old in good health.

The rearrangement links TRBV6-1 to TRBJ2-4, with TRBD1 identical over 7 bases. V was clipped by 1 base and J by 6 bases; unmatched bases: 6. Germline-derived CDR1 and CDR2 are MNHNS and SASEGT. The CDR3 is made up of 15 amino acids. This chain's CDR3 is CASSEDYRGRNIQYF. CDR3 sequence (DNA): TGTGCCAGCAGTGAAGATTACAGGGGAAGAAACATTCAGTACTTC.

This clonotype was seen only a few times. This sequence joins TRBV5-1 and TRBJ2-7, with 8 bases identical to TRBD2. The CDR3 covers 17 residues. J lost 6 bases, V lost 0 bases, and 14 bases had no gene match. Germline values: CDR1 SGHRS, CDR2 YFSETQ. In DNA form, the CDR3 reads TGCGCCAGCAGCTTGGTCGGGGGGGGGACCTCAGTTGGCGAGCAGTACTTC. Translation: CASSLVGGGTSVGEQYF.

This clonotype was counted a few times. V is TRBV3-1 and J is TRBJ2-1; D unclear. This CDR3 region has 15 residues. Trimming shortened V by 2 bases and J by 4 bases, and 12 bases separated the two germline ends. Germline-derived CDR1 and CDR2 are LGHDT and YNNKEL (reference sequence). The CDR3 coding sequence is TGTGCCAGCAGCCAAAGCAGGCTAGAATACAATGAGCAGTTCTTC. Its translation is CASSQSRLEYNEQFF.

The V gene is TRBV7-2, the J gene TRBJ2-7; D is unclear. This CDR3 comprises 12 residues. The V gene's germline CDR1 is SGHTA and CDR2 FQGNSA. V dropped 5 bases and J dropped 7 bases, with 12 bases sitting between them. CDR3 nucleotides: TGTGCCAGCAGCGCGTTCTTAGGGGAGCAGTACTTC. This sequence encodes CASSAFLGEQYF.

This sequence joins TRBV5-1 and TRBJ1-6; 12 nucleotides align to TRBD1. CDR1 is SGHRS and CDR2 is YFSETQ in the germline V gene. This CDR3 has 16 residues. V gave up 4 bases and J gave up 10 bases; unmatched junction bases: 9. CDR3 region: CASSPSGQGARSPLHF. The CDR3 nucleotides read TGCGCCAGCAGCCCTTCGGGACAGGGGGCGCGATCACCCCTCCACTTT.

In nucleotides, the CDR3 is TGTGCCAGCAGTTTATATCGAGGGGCCCAAGAGACCCAGTACTTC. This gives the protein CASSLYRGAQETQYF. The chain carries TRBV28 and TRBJ2-5; tentatively, D is TRBD1 or TRBD2 (5 bases each). Trimming removed 1 base from V and 1 base from J, with 10 bases in between. CDR3 size: 15 residues. CDR1 and CDR2 from the germline V gene are MDHEN and SYDVKM.

In this sample, this clonotype turned up a few times. The chain uses TRBV7-9 and TRBJ2-3; D is possibly TRBD1 or TRBD2 (5 bases each). V was pared by 8 bases and J by 1 base, with 16 bases between. The CDR3 is 15 residues long. The V gene's germline CDR1 is SEHNR and CDR2 FQNEAQ (reference sequence). This chain's CDR3 is CASGGPTIGTDTQYF. The CDR3, as DNA: TGTGCCAGCGGGGGACCAACTATCGGCACAGATACGCAGTATTTT.

This chain links TRBV5-5 with TRBJ2-7; 9 positions agree with TRBD1. Trimming took 0 bases from V and 5 from J; bases not matched to a gene: 6. CDR1 and CDR2 (germline): SGHKS, YYEKEE (reference sequence). The CDR3 contains 15 residues. The CDR3 here is CASSLVGTGLDEQYF. The CDR3 region has the DNA TGTGCCAGCAGCTTGGTCGGGACAGGGCTGGACGAGCAGTACTTC.